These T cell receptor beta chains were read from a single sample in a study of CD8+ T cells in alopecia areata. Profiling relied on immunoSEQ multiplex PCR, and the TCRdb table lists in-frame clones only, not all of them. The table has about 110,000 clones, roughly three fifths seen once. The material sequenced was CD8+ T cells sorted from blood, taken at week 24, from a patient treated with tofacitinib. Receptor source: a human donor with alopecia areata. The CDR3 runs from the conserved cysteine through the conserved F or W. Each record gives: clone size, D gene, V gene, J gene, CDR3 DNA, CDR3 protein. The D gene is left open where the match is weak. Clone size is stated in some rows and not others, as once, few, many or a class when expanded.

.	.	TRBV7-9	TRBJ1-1	TGTGCCAGCAGCGAAGGGACAGAAGCTTTCTTT	CASSEGTEAFF
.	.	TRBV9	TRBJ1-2	TGTGCCAGCAGCGTAGATGAGGGAAACTATGGCTACACCTTC	CASSVDEGNYGYTF
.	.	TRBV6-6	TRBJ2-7	TGTGCCAGCAGTCGACGGGGTGGCACGATCGAGCAGTACTTC	CASSRRGGTIEQYF
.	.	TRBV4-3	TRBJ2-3	TGCGCCAGCAGCCAAATCTACACAGATACGCAGTATTTT	CASSQIYTDTQYF
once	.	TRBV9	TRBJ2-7	TGTGCCAGCAGCGTTGACGGCTCCTACGAGCAGTACTTC	CASSVDGSYEQYF
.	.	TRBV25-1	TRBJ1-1	TGTGCCAGCAGGCTGACAGAGAACACTGAAGCTTTCTTT	CASRLTENTEAFF
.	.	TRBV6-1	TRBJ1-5	TGTGCCAGCAGTGAACACGGGGGCAATCAGCCCCAGCATTTT	CASSEHGGNQPQHF
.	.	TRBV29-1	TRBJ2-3	TGCAGCGTTGTATGGGATACGCAGTATTTT	CSVVWDTQYF
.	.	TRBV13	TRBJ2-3	TGTGCCAGCAGCTTTACGGGGGCTAGCACAGATACGCAGTATTTT	CASSFTGASTDTQYF
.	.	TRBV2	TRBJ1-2	TGTGCCAGCAGTGACGGTTTCCTTAACTATGGCTACACCTTC	CASSDGFLNYGYTF
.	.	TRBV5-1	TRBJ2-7	TGCGCCAGCAGCTCTGGCAGCTACGAGCAGTACTTC	CASSSGSYEQYF
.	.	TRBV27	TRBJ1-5	TGTGCCAGCAGTTTATCGCTTGGGGAGGCACATCAGCCCCAGCATTTT	CASSLSLGEAHQPQHF
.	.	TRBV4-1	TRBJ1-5	TGCGCCAGCAGCCAAGAAGGGGCCAATCAGCCCCAGCATTTT	CASSQEGANQPQHF
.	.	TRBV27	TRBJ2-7	TGTGCCAGCAGTTTATCGAAAGACAGTTACGAGCAGTACTTC	CASSLSKDSYEQYF
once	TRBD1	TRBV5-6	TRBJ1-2	TGTGCCAGCAGCCAAGAAACAGGGGATAACTATGGCTACACCTTC	CASSQETGDNYGYTF
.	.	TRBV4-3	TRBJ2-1	TGCGCCAGCAGCCAAGTCGGGTGGATTGAGCAGTTCTTC	CASSQVGWIEQFF
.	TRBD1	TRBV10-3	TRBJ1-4	TGTGCCATCAGTGAGTCCCAACAGGGGAGTCGGGAAAAACTGTTTTTT	CAISESQQGSREKLFF
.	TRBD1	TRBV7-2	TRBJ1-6	TGTGCCAGCAGCCAACAAGACAGGGGTCCAAATTCACCCCTCCACTTT	CASSQQDRGPNSPLHF
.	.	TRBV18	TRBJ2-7	TGTGCCAGCTCACCACCGTCTAGGAGCTCCTACGAGCAGTACTTC	CASSPPSRSSYEQYF
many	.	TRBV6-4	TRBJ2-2	TGTGCCAGCAGTACTAGTCGCACCGGGGAGCTGTTTTTT	CASSTSRTGELFF
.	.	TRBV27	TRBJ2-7	TGTGCCAGCAGTCGCGACTTGGGGTCGTTCTCCTACGAGCAGTACTTC	CASSRDLGSFSYEQYF
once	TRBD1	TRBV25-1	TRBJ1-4	TGTGCCAGCAGTGTGACAGGGGGTGAAAAACTGTTTTTT	CASSVTGGEKLFF
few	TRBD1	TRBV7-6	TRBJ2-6	TGTGCCAGCAGCACGGCGTTCGCGGGGACAGGTGGAAGGGTCTCTGGGGCCAACGTCCTGACTTTC	CASSTAFAGTGGRVSGANVLTF
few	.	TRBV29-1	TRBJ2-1	TGCAGCGTTGATCTTGAGCAGTTCTTC	CSVDLEQFF
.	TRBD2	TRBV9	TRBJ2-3	TGTGCCAGCAGCCCAGGGACTAGCGGGGAAGGAGCAGATACGCAGTATTTT	CASSPGTSGEGADTQYF
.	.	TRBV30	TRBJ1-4	TGTGCCTGGAGTGGGGACGGACTTAATGAAAAACTGTTTTTT	CAWSGDGLNEKLFF
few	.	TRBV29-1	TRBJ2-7	TGCAGCGTTGCAATAGGGTCCTACGAGCAGTACTTC	CSVAIGSYEQYF
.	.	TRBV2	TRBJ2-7	TGTGCCAGCAGGGAGGGGGTCGTCTACGAGCAGTACTTC	CASREGVVYEQYF
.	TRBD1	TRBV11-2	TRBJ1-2	TGTGCCAGCAGCTTAGCCCCGACAGGGGCCGGATCAGCTAACTATGGCTACACCTTC	CASSLAPTGAGSANYGYTF
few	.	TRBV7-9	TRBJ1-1	TGTGCCAGCAGCTCAGATGGAGGGACTGAAGCTTTCTTT	CASSSDGGTEAFF
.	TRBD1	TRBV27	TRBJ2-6	TGTGCCAGCAGTTTATTTCGACAGGGTGGGGCTGGGGCCAACGTCCTGACTTTC	CASSLFRQGGAGANVLTF
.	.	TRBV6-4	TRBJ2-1	TGTGCCAGCAGTGACTCCAGTGGGGCTGGGGATGAGCAGTTCTTC	CASSDSSGAGDEQFF
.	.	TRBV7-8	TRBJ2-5	TGTGCCAGCAGCTTAATACTGGGGGCGCTTTGGGAGACCCAGTACTTC	CASSLILGALWETQYF
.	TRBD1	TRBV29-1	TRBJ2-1	TGCAGCGTTCGGACAGGGGCATCCTACAATGAGCAGTTCTTC	CSVRTGASYNEQFF
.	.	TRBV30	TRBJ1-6	TGTGCCTGGAGTGTAACGGCAGGGCCATATTCACCCCTCCACTTT	CAWSVTAGPYSPLHF
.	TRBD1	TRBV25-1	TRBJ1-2	TGTGCCAGCAGTGACCCTGCGACAGGGACAGATGGCTACACCTTC	CASSDPATGTDGYTF
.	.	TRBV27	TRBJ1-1	TGTGCCAGCAGTTCCCCAGGGGAGAACACTGAAGCTTTCTTT	CASSSPGENTEAFF
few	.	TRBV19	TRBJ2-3	TGTGCCAGTAGTATTGGTGCGATGCCCACAGATACGCAGTATTTT	CASSIGAMPTDTQYF
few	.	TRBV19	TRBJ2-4	TGTGCCAGTACCCCGGACTCAATAGCCAAAAACATTCAGTACTTC	CASTPDSIAKNIQYF
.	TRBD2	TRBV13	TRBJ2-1	TGTGCCACTTCTAGCGGGGGGGCCTACAATGAGCAGTTCTTC	CATSSGGAYNEQFF
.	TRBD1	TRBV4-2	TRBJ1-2	TGTGCCAGCAGCCAATTGACAGGGAGCCTGGATGGCTACACCTTC	CASSQLTGSLDGYTF
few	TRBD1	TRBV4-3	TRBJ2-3	TGCGCCAGCAGCCCCCTGACAGGGGAGATTACAGATACGCAGTATTTT	CASSPLTGEITDTQYF
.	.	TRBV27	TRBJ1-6	TGTGCCAGCAGTTTGGGCAGCTCGCCCCTCCACTTT	CASSLGSSPLHF
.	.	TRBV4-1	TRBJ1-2	TGCGCCAGCAGCCAAGTTGGGGACTATGGCTACACCTTC	CASSQVGDYGYTF
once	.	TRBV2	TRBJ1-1	TGTGCCAGCAGTGATACCGGGTACACTGAAGCTTTCTTT	CASSDTGYTEAFF
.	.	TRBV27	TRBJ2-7	TGTGCCAGCAGTCGAAGCGCAAACTACGAGCAGTACTTC	CASSRSANYEQYF
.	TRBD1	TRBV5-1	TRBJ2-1	TGCGCCAGCAGCTTGTGGGACAGCAATGAGCAGTTCTTC	CASSLWDSNEQFF